These 2 T cell receptor beta chains were sequenced from one sample in a study of shared clonotypes between healthy human individuals. TCRdb keeps only in-frame clones here, not all; method: immunoSEQ multiplex PCR. The sample yields over 1.4 million clones, around 97% seen once. Sequenced sample: naive CD4+ T cells sorted from blood. Described subset: CD45RA+ positively selected. The origin of the receptors is a man aged 25-40 years in good health.

This clone was seen just once. J is TRBJ2-3 and V is TRBV2; TRBD2 matches at 9 bases. CDR3 size: 15 residues. The junction had 5 bases not matched to a gene; V was cut back by 3 bases and J by 4 bases. Germline CDR1 is SNHLY and CDR2 is FYNNEI. Here the CDR3 reads CASSEGTSFSDTQYF. The CDR3 DNA is TGTGCCAGCAGTGAGGGGACTAGCTTCTCAGATACGCAGTATTTT. Full variable domain (outside the CDR3, taken from reference TRBV2 and TRBJ2-3): EPEVTQTPSHQVTQMGQEVILRCVPISNHLYFYWYRQILGQKVEFLVSFYNNEISEKSEIFDDQFSVERPDGSNFTLKIRSTKLEDSAMYFCASSEGTSFSDTQYFGPGTRLTVL.

The V call is TRBV9, the J call TRBJ2-2; 7 nucleotides line up with TRBD2. Germline V gene lookup returns CDR1 SGDLS and CDR2 YYNGEE. The CDR3 covers 17 residues. Trimming took 0 bases from V and 4 from J; bases not matched to a gene: 9. CDR3 amino acids: CASSVAGGLGITGELFF. CDR3 coding DNA: TGTGCCAGCAGCGTAGCGGGAGGTCTTGGAATCACCGGGGAGCTGTTTTTT.